The sequence of this T cell receptor beta chain was determined in a study of Tregs in tolerant kidney transplant recipients. The nonmyeloablative bone marrow transplants came from related graft donors, with transient mixed chimerism. The study's findings and limits: The most relevant donor-specific Treg TCRbeta repertoire apparently came from expansion with activated donor B cells.

On this clone itself: Its specificity is not known.

The V and J ends lost 0 bases and 7 bases respectively, with 6 bases between them. This CDR3 has 11 amino acids. Germline values: CDR1 GTSNPN, CDR2 SVGIG (reference sequence). Assay: immunoSEQ multiplex PCR; the TCRdb copy retains only in-frame clones and omits some. The sample contains tens of thousands of clones, over 85% of which appear only once. The sample in question was CD4+ T cells from blood (PBMCs), obtained 12 months after the transplant. The J gene is TRBJ2-5, the V gene TRBV30, with a possible D match to TRBD2 (5 bases). This sequence was found in a human patient who received a combined kidney and bone marrow transplant. Some T cells may be supplied by the graft donor. The CDR3, as DNA: TGTGCCTGGAGTGTCGGGGTGACCCAGTACTTC. This translates into CAWSVGVTQYF.